This passage covers 9 T cell receptor beta chains from one sample sequenced in a study of cytomegalovirus exposure and HLA in healthy donors. Primers: 60 Vbeta forward and 13 Jbeta reverse. Sequenced by immunoSEQ multiplex PCR; TCRdb stores in-frame clones only, minus some. This sample has 90,000 or so clones, with approximately 71% found just once. The sequenced sample was PBMCs. Receptors were obtained from a woman between 18 and 29 years old in good health and CMV-seropositive.

V usage is TRBV19 and J usage is TRBJ1-2, with D hard to call. Trimming took off 7 bases at V and 2 bases at J, with 11 bases between the two ends. This CDR3 spans 13 amino acids. Germline V lookup: CDR1 LNHDA, CDR2 SQIVND (reference sequence). Here the CDR3 reads CASNPTENYGYTF. CDR3 sequence (DNA): TGTGCCAGTAACCCGACGGAGAACTATGGCTACACCTTC.

The chain recombines TRBV4-3 with TRBJ2-5, with 7 positions matching TRBD1. TRBJ2-7 explains the end of the DNA better; the J call may be wrong. The germline CDR1 and CDR2 sequences are LGHNA and YSLEER. This CDR3 contains 13 residues. The CDR3 sequence: CASSKWTGLEQYF. CDR3 nucleotides: TGCGCCAGCAGCAAATGGACAGGTCTCGAGCAGTACTTC.

The chain has TRBV5-4 and TRBJ2-1; 7 bases agree with TRBD2. V lost 4 bases and J lost 6; bases outside the gene matches: 10. Per germline, CDR1 SGHNT and CDR2 YYREEE (reference sequence). The CDR3 totals 15 residues. The CDR3 region is CASSPALREINEQFF. The CDR3 nucleotides read TGTGCCAGCAGCCCGGCGTTGCGGGAGATCAATGAGCAGTTCTTC.

The chain uses TRBV5-6 and TRBJ2-2, with D hard to call. Between the trimmed V and J ends, which lost 0 bases and 6 bases, there was a span of 15 bases. This CDR3 spans 16 amino acids. The V gene's germline CDR1 is SGHDT and CDR2 YYEEEE. The DNA for the CDR3 is TGTGCCAGCAGCTTGGGTGTGGTACAGTATTCCGGGGAGCTGTTTTTT. Translation: CASSLGVVQYSGELFF. The whole variable domain, remainder taken from reference TRBV5-6 and TRBJ2-2, is DAGVTQSPTHLIKTRGQQVTLRCSPKSGHDTVSWYQQALGQGPQFIFQYYEEEERQRGNFPDRFSGHQFPNYSSELNVNALLLGDSALYLCASSLGVVQYSGELFFGEGSRLTVL.

This chain connects TRBV28 to TRBJ2-7; the match to TRBD2 covers 8 bases. CDR3 length: 16 residues. The V segment lost 5 bases and the J segment 5 bases; nucleotides outside the gene matches: 14. Looked up from germline, CDR1 is MDHEN and CDR2 is SYDVKM. In DNA, the CDR3 is TGTGCCAGCAGTCCGCTACGGGGCGGGAGGTACCACGAGCAGTACTTC. Translated, it gives CASSPLRGGRYHEQYF.

The chain has TRBV12-1 and TRBJ1-5. TRBV12-1 corresponds to a pseudogene. This CDR3 spans 13 amino acids. In nucleotides, the CDR3 is TGTGCCAGCAGTCCGGGGATTGGGAAGCCCCAGCATTTT. Translated, it gives CASSPGIGKPQHF.

The J gene is TRBJ2-3, the V gene TRBV11-3; 7 nucleotides agree with TRBD1. Germline V gene lookup returns CDR1 SGHNT and CDR2 YENEEA. V lost 2 bases, J lost 1 base, and 3 bases stayed unmatched. The CDR3 sequence is 15 residues long. CDR3 region: CASSLRQGRTDTQYF. CDR3 sequence (DNA): TGTGCCAGCAGCTTACGACAGGGCCGCACAGATACGCAGTATTTT.

V gene TRBV29-1 combines with J gene TRBJ1-2, with 11 positions matching TRBD1. Trimming at V came to 2 bases and at J to 4 bases, leaving 12 bases not matched to a gene. This CDR3 has 17 amino acids. Germline CDR1 SQVTM, CDR2 ANQGSEA. CDR3 bases: TGCAGCGTTGAACAAGATGGACAGGGGGCAGTGGGCTATGGCTACACCTTC. The encoded protein is CSVEQDGQGAVGYGYTF. Using reference TRBV29-1 and TRBJ1-2 for the parts outside the CDR3, the full variable domain is SAVISQKPSRDICQRGTSLTIQCQVDSQVTMMFWYRQQPGQSLTLIATANQGSEATYESGFVIDKFPISRPNLTFSTLTVSNMSPEDSSIYLCSVEQDGQGAVGYGYTFGSGTRLTVV.

V gene TRBV9 combines with J gene TRBJ1-1; a weak D match, TRBD1 (6 bases). Germline V gene data show CDR1 as SGDLS and CDR2 as YYNGEE. The V and J ends lost 4 bases and 3 bases respectively, with 16 bases between them. This CDR3 contains 15 residues. CDR3 protein: CASSPRGGEDTEAFF. CDR3 sequence (DNA): TGTGCCAGCAGCCCGAGGGGGGGAGAGGACACTGAAGCTTTCTTT.